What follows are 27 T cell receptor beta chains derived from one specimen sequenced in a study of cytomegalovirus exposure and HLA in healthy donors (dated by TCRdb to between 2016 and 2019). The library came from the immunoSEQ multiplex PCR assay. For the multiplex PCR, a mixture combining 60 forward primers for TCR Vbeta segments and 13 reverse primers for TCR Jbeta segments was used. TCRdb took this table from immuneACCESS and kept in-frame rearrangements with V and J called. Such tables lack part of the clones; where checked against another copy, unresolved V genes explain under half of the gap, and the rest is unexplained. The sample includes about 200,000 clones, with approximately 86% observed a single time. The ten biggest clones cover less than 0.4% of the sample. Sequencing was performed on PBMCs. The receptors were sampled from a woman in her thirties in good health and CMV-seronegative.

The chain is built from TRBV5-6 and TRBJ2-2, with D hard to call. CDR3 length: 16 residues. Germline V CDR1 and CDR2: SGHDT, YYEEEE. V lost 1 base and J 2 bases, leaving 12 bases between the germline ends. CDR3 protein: CASSLPAGSNTGELFF. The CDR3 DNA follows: TGTGCCAGCAGCTTGCCGGCAGGAAGCAACACCGGGGAGCTGTTTTTT. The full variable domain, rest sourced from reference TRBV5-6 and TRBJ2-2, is DAGVTQSPTHLIKTRGQQVTLRCSPKSGHDTVSWYQQALGQGPQFIFQYYEEEERQRGNFPDRFSGHQFPNYSSELNVNALLLGDSALYLCASSLPAGSNTGELFFGEGSRLTVL.

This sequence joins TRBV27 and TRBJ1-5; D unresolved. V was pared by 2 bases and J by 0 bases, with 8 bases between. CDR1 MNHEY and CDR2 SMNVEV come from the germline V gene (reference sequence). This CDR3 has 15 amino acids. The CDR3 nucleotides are TGTGCCAGCAGTTTAGGGCATCTTAGCAATCAGCCCCAGCATTTT. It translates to CASSLGHLSNQPQHF.

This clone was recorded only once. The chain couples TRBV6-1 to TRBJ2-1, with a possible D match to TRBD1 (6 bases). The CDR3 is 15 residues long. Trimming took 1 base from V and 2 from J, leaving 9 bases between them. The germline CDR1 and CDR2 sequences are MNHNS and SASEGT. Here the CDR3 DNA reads TGTGCCAGCAGTGAAGACAGGGCGGCCTACAATGAGCAGTTCTTC. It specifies CASSEDRAAYNEQFF.

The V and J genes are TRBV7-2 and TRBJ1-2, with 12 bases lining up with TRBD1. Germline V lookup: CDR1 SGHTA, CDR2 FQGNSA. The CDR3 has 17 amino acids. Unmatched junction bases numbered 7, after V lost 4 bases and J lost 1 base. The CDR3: CASSSRDRGLLNYGYTF. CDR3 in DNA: TGTGCCAGCAGCTCCCGGGACAGGGGGCTTCTTAACTATGGCTACACCTTC. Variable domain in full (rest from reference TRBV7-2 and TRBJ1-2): GAGVSQSPSNKVTEKGKDVELRCDPISGHTALYWYRQSLGQGLEFLIYFQGNSAPDKSGLPSDRFSAERTGGSVSTLTIQRTQQEDSAVYLCASSSRDRGLLNYGYTFGSGTRLTVV.

The CDR3 loop reads CASSQDLTWPMEGYTF. CDR3 DNA sequence: TGCGCCAGCAGCCAAGATTTGACCTGGCCAATGGAGGGCTACACCTTC. The V and J genes are TRBV4-1 and TRBJ1-2; no firm D call. CDR1 MGHRA and CDR2 YSYEKL come from the germline V gene. CDR3 length: 16 residues. Trimming stripped 0 bases from V and 8 bases from J, with 19 bases between.

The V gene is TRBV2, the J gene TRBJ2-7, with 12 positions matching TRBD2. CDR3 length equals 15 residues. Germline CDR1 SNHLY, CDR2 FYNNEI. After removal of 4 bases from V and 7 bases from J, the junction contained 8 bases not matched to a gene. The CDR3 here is CASSGLAGALGEQYF. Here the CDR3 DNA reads TGTGCCAGCAGTGGACTAGCGGGAGCTCTGGGGGAGCAGTACTTC.

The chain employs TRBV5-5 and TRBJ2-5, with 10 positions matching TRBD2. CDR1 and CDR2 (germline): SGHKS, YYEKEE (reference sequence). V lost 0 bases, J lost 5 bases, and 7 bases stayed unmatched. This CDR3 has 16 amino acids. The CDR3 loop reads CASSLVSSGSGETQYF. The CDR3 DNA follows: TGTGCCAGCAGCTTGGTGTCTAGCGGGAGTGGCGAGACCCAGTACTTC.

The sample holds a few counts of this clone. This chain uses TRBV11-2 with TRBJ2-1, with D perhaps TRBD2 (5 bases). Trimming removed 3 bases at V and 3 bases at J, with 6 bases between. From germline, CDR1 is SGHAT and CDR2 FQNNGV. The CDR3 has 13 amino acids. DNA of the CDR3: TGTGCCAGCAGCTTTACTAGCTACAATGAGCAGTTCTTC. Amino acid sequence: CASSFTSYNEQFF.

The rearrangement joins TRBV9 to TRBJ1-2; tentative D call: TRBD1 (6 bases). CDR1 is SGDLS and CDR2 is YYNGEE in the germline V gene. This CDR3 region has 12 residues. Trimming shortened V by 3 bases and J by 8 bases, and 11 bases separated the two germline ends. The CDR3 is CASSATGWGYTF. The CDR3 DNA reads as TGTGCCAGCAGCGCCACAGGGTGGGGCTACACCTTC.

The CDR3 coding sequence is TGTGCCAGCAGCGAATTAGCGGGAGGGCCTGGTGATACGCAGTATTTT. The encoded protein is CASSELAGGPGDTQYF. The rearrangement links TRBV7-3 to TRBJ2-3, with 11 bases fitting TRBD2. Looked up from germline, CDR1 is SGHTA and CDR2 is FQGTGA. V shed 5 bases, J shed 6 bases, and the junction held 10 bases outside the gene matches. The CDR3 contains 16 residues.

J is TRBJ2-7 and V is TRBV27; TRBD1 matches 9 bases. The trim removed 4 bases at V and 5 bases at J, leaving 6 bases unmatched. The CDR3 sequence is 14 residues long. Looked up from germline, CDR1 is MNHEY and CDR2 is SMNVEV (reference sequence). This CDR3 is CASSWGQGVHEQYF. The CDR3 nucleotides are TGTGCCAGCAGTTGGGGACAGGGCGTGCACGAGCAGTACTTC.

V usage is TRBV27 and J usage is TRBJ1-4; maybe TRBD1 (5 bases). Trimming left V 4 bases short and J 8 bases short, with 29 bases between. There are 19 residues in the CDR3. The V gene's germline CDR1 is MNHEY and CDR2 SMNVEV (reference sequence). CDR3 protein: CASSSLLGREGSAGEKLFF. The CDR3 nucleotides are TGTGCCAGCAGTTCACTCCTAGGCAGGGAGGGGTCCGCGGGAGAAAAACTGTTTTTT.

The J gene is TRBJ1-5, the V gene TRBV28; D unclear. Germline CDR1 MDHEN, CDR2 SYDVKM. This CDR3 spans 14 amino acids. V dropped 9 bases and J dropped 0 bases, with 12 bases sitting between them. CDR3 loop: CASIRFYSNQPQHF. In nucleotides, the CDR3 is TGTGCCAGTATCAGGTTCTATAGCAATCAGCCCCAGCATTTT.

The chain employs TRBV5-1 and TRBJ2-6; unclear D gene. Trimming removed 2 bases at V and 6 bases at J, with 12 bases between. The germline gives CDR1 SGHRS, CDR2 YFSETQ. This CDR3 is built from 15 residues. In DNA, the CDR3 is TGCGCCAGCAGCTTCGCAGTTCCTGAGGCCAACGTCCTGACTTTC. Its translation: CASSFAVPEANVLTF. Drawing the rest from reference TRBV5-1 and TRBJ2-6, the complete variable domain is KAGVTQTPRYLIKTRGQQVTLSCSPISGHRSVSWYQQTPGQGLQFLFEYFSETQRNKGNFPGRFSGRQFSNSRSEMNVSTLELGDSALYLCASSFAVPEANVLTFGAGSRLTVL.

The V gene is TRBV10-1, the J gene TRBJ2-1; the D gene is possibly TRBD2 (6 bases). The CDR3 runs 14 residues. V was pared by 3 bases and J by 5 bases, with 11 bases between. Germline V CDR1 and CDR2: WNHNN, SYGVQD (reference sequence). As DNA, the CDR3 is TGCGCCAGCAGTGACAGCGGGTCAGACAATGAGCAGTTCTTC. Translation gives CASSDSGSDNEQFF.

CDR3 nucleotides: TGTGCCAGCAGCTTACTAGCGGGAGTTATAGATACGCAGTATTTT. This encodes CASSLLAGVIDTQYF. The genes are TRBV7-2 and TRBJ2-3; 10 positions agree with TRBD2. CDR3 length: 15 amino acids. With V trimmed by 2 bases and J by 5 bases, 4 bases remained unmatched. The germline V gene encodes CDR1 SGHTA and CDR2 FQGNSA.

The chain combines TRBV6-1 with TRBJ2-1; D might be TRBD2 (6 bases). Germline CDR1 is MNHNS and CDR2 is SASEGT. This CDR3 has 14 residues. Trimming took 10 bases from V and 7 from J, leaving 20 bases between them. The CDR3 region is CATMTPRRANEQFF. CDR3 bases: TGTGCCACCATGACCCCCCGGAGGGCTAATGAGCAGTTCTTC.

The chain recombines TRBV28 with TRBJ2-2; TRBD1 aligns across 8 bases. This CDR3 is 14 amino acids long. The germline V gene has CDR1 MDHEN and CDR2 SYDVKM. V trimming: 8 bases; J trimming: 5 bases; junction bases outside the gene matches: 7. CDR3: CASRRQGITGELFF. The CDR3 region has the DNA TGTGCCAGCCGCCGACAGGGGATTACCGGGGAGCTGTTTTTT.

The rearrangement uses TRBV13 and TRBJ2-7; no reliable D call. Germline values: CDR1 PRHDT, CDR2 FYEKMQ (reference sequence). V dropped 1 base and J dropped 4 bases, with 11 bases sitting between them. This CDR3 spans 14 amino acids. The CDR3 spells CASSLVPTNYEQYF. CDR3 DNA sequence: TGTGCCAGCAGCTTAGTCCCAACAAATTACGAGCAGTACTTC.

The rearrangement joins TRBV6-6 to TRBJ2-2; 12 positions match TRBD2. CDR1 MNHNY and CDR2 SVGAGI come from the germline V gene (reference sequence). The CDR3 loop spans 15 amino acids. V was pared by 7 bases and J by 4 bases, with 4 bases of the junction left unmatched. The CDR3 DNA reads TGTGCCAGCATTATGACTAGCGGGGGCACCGGGGAGCTGTTTTTT. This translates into CASIMTSGGTGELFF.

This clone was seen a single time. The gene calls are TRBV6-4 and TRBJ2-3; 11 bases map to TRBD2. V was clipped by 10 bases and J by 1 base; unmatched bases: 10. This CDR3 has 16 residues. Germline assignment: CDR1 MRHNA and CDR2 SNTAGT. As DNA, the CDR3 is TGTGCCATTTTAGCGGGAGGGTGTAGCGGCACAGATACGCAGTATTTT. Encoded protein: CAILAGGCSGTDTQYF.

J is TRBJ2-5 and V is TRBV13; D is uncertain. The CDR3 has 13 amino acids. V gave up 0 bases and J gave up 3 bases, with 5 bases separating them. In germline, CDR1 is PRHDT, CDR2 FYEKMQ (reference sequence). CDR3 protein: CASSLGLEETQYF. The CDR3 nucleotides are TGTGCCAGCAGCTTAGGCCTAGAAGAGACCCAGTACTTC. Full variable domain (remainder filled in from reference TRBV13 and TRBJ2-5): AAGVIQSPRHLIKEKRETATLKCYPIPRHDTVYWYQQGPGQDPQFLISFYEKMQSDKGSIPDRFSAQQFSDYHSELNMSSLELGDSALYFCASSLGLEETQYFGPGTRLLVL.

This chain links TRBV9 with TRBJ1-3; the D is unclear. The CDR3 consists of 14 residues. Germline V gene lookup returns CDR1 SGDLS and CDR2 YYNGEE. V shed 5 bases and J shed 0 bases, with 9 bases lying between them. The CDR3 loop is CASRASSSGNTIYF. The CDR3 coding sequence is TGTGCCAGCAGGGCTAGCAGCTCTGGAAACACCATATATTTT.

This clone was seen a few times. In DNA form, the CDR3 reads TGCGCCAGCATGACGCGGGGGCTAAACCAAGAGACCCAGTACTTC. This gives the protein CASMTRGLNQETQYF. V usage is TRBV5-1 and J usage is TRBJ2-5; D may be TRBD2 (7 bases). The V end lost 6 bases, the J end lost 0 bases, and 15 bases lay between the germline ends. The CDR3 covers 15 residues. Germline-derived CDR1 and CDR2 are SGHRS and YFSETQ.

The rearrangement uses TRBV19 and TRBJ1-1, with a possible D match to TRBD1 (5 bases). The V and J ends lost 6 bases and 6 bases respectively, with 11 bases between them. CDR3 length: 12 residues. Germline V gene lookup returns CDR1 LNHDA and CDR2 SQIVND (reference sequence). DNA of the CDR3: TGTGCCAGTAGGGGGGAGGGGTCTGAAGCTTTCTTT. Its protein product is CASRGEGSEAFF.

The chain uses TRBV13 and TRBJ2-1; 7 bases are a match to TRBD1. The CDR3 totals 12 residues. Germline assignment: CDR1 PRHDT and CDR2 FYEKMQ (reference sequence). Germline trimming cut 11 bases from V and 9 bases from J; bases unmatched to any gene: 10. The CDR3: CASQGVRGEQFF. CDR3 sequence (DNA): TGTGCCTCGCAGGGGGTACGGGGTGAGCAGTTCTTC. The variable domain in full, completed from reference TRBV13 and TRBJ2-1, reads AAGVIQSPRHLIKEKRETATLKCYPIPRHDTVYWYQQGPGQDPQFLISFYEKMQSDKGSIPDRFSAQQFSDYHSELNMSSLELGDSALYFCASQGVRGEQFFGPGTRLTVL.

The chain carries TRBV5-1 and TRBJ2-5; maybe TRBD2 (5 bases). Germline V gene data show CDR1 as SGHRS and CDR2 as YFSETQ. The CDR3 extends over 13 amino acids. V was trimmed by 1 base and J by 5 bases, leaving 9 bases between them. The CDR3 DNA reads TGCGCCAGCAGCTTGTATCAGCGGGAGACCCAGTACTTC. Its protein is CASSLYQRETQYF.